This T cell receptor beta chain was captured in a study of T cell changes during pregnancy in multiple sclerosis. The protocol was immunoSEQ multiplex PCR, while the TCRdb copy is restricted to in-frame clones and leaves out a portion. Among approximately 58,000 clones listed, 92% were seen once. CDR1 is LNHNV, CDR2 YYDKDF, per germline (reference sequence). The CDR3 is made up of 14 amino acids. V dropped 0 bases and J dropped 10 bases, with 15 bases sitting between them. This receptor was identified in a female donor in good health, enrolled as a control in a pregnancy study. This rearrangement joins TRBV15 to TRBJ2-5; perhaps TRBD2 as D (6 bases). The sequences come from CD4+ T cells from peripheral blood mononuclear cells, collected after pregnancy. The CDR3 sequence: CATSRDGTGVDQYF. CDR3 sequence (DNA): TGTGCCACCAGCAGAGATGGAACGGGGGTGGACCAGTACTTC. Based on the CDR3 plus reference TRBV15 and TRBJ2-5, the full variable domain is DAMVIQNPRYQVTQFGKPVTLSCSQTLNHNVMYWYQQKSSQAPKLLFHYYDKDFNNEADTPDNFQSRRPNTSFCFLDIRSPGLGDTAMYLCATSRDGTGVDQYFGPGTRLLVL.